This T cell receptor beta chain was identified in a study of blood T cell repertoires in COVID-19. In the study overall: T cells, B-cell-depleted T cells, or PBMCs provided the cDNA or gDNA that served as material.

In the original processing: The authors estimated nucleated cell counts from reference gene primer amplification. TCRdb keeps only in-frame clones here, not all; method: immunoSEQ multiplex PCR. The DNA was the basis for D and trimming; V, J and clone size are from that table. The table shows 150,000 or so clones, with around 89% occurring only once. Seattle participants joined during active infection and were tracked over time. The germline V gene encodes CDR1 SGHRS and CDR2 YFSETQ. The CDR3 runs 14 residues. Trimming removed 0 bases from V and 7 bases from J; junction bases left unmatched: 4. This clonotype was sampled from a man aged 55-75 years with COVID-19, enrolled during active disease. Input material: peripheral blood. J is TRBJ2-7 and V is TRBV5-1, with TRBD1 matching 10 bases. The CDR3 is CASSLAGQGYEQYF. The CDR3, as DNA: TGCGCCAGCAGCTTGGCGGGACAGGGGTATGAGCAGTACTTC.